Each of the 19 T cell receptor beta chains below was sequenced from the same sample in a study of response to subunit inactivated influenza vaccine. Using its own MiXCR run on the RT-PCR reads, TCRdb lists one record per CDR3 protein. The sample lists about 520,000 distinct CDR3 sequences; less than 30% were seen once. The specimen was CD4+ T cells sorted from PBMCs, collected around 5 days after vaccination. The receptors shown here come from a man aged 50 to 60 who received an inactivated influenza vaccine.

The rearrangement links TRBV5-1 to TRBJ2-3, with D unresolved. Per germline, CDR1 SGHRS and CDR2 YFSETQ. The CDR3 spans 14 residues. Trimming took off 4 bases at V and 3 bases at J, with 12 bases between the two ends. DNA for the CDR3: TGCGCCAGCAGCCTAAGACCTACTACAGATACGCAGTATTTT. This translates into CASSLRPTTDTQYF. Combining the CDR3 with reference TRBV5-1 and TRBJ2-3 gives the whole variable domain KAGVTQTPRYLIKTRGQQVTLSCSPISGHRSVSWYQQTPGQGLQFLFEYFSETQRNKGNFPGRFSGRQFSNSRSEMNVSTLELGDSALYLCASSLRPTTDTQYFGPGTRLTVL.

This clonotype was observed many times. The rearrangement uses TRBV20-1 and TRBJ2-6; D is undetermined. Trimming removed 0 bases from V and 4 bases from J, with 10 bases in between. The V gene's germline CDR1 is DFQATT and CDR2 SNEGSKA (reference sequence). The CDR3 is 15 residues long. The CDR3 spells CSARDLEAGANVLTF. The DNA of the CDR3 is TGCAGTGCTAGAGATCTCGAGGCGGGGGCCAACGTCCTGACTTTC.

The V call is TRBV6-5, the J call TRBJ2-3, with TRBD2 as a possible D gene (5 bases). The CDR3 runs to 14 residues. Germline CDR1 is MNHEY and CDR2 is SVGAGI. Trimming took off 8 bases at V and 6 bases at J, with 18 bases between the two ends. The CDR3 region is CASQFGNAGDTQYF. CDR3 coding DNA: TGTGCCAGCCAGTTCGGGAACGCTGGGGATACGCAGTATTTT.

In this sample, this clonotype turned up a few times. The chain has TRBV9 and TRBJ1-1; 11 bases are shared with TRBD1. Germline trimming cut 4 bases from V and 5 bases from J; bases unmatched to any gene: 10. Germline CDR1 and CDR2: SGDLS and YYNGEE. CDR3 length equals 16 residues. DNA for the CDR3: TGTGCCAGCAGCATCGGGACAGGGGGAGTTGGGACTGAAGCTTTCTTT. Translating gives CASSIGTGGVGTEAFF.

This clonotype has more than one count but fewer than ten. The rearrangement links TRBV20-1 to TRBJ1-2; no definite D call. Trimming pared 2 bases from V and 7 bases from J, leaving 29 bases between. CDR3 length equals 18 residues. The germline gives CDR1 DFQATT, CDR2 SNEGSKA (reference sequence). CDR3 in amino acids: CSARRIGVREGGRGGYTF. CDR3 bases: TGCAGTGCTAGACGGATCGGGGTCAGAGAAGGTGGGCGTGGTGGCTACACCTTC.

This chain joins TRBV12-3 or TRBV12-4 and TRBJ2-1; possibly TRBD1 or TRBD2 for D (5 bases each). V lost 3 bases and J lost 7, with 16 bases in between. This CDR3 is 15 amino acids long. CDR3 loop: CASSFNWGSLNEQFF. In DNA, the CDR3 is TGTGCCAGCAGTTTTAACTGGGGGTCGTTGAATGAGCAGTTCTTC.

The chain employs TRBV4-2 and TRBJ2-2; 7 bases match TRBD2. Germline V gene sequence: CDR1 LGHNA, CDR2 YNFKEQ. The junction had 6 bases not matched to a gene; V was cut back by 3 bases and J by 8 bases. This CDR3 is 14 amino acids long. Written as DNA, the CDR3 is TGTGCCAGCAGCCAGGCGGGAGCGTCTGGGGAGCTGTTTTTT. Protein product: CASSQAGASGELFF.

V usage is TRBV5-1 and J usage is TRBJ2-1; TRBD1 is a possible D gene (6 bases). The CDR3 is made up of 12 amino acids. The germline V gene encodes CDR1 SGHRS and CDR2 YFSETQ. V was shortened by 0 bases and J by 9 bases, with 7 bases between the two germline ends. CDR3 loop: CASSLDRVEQFF. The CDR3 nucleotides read TGCGCCAGCAGCTTGGACAGGGTTGAGCAGTTCTTC.

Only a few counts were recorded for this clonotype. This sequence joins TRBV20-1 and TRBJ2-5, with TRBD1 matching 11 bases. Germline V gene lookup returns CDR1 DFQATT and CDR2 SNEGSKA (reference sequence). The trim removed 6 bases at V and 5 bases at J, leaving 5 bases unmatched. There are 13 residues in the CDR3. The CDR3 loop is CSARTGGKETQYF. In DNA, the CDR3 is TGCAGTGCCCGGACAGGGGGCAAGGAGACCCAGTACTTC.

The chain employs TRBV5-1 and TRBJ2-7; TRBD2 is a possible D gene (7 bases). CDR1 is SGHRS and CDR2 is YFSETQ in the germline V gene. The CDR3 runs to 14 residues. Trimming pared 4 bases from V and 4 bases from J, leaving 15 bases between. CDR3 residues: CASSGGAGVYEQYF. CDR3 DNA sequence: TGCGCCAGCAGCGGGGGGGCCGGAGTGTACGAGCAGTACTTC.

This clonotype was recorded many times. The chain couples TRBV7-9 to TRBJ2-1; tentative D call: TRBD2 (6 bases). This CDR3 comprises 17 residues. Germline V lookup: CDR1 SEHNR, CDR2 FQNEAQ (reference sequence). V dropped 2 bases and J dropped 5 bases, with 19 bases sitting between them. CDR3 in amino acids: CASSLPFRLAINNEQFF. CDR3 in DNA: TGTGCCAGCAGCTTACCGTTTCGGCTAGCGATCAACAATGAGCAGTTCTTC.

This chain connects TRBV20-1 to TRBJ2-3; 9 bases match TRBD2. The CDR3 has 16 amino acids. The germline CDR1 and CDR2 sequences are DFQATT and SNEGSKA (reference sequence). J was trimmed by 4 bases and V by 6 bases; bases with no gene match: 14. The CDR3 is CSATTSGFLLADTQYF. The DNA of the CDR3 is TGCAGTGCCACGACTAGCGGTTTCCTCCTCGCAGATACGCAGTATTTT.

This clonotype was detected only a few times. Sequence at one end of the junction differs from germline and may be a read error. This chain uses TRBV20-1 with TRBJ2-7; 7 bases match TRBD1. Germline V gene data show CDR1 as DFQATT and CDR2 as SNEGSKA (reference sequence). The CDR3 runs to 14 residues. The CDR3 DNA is TGCAGTGCTAGAGAAAGGGGATTTGGACAGGAGATAGACTTC. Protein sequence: CSARERGFGQEIDF.

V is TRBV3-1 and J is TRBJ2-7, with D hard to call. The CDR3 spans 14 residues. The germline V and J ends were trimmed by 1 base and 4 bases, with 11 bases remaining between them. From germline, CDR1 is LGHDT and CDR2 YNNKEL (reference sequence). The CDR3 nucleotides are TGTGCCAGCAGCCAAGGTGCCAGATCGTACGAGCAGTACTTC. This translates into CASSQGARSYEQYF.

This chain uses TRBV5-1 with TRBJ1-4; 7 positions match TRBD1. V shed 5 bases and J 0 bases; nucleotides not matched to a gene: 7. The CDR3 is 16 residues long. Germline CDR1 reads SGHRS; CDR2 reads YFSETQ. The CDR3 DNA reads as TGCGCCAGCAGACAGGGGATTTTGGCAACTAATGAAAAACTGTTTTTT. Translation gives CASRQGILATNEKLFF.

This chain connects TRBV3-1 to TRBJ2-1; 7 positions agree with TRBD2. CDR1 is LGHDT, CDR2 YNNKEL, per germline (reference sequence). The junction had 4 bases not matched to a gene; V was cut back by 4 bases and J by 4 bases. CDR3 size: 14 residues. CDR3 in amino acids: CASSRTSVYNEQFF. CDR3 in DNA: TGTGCCAGCAGCCGAACTAGCGTTTACAATGAGCAGTTCTTC.

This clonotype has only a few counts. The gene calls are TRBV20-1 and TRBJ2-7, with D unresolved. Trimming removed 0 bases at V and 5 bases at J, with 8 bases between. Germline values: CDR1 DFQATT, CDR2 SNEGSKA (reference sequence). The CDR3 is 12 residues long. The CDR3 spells CSAREFEHEQYF. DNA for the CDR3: TGCAGTGCTAGAGAGTTCGAGCACGAGCAGTACTTC.

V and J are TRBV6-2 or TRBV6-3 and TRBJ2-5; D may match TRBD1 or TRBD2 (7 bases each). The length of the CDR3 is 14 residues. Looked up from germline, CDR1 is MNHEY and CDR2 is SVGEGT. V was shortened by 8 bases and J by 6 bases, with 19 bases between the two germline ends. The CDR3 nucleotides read TGTGCCAGCGATCTACAGGGGAGGGGGAAGACCCAGTACTTC. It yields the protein CASDLQGRGKTQYF.

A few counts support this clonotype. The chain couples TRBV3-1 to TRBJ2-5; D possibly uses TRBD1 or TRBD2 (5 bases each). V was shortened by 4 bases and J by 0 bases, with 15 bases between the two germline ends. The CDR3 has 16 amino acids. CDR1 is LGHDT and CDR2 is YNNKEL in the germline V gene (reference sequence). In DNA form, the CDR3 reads TGTGCCAGCAGCCCCTTGGGGTGGGGGTACCAAGAGACCCAGTACTTC. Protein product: CASSPLGWGYQETQYF.